This passage covers 14 T cell receptor beta chains from one sample sequenced in a study of beta chain features in type 1 diabetes. Every isolated RNA sample was fully reverse transcribed, so sequencing captured expressed TCRB transcripts. Method: immunoSEQ multiplex PCR; TCRdb's copy keeps in-frame clones and lacks some. Of roughly 140,000 clones detected, around 8% appear once; the ten largest clones hold about 0.6%. Sequencing was performed on central memory CD4+ T cells from blood. The receptors stem from a man between 18 and 29 years old in good health.

This clone has at least ten counts. This chain uses TRBV4-2 with TRBJ2-4; weak D call: TRBD2 (5 bases). The CDR3 sequence is 13 residues long. The V end was cut by 1 base, the J end by 10 bases, with 11 bases between. Germline CDR1 is LGHNA and CDR2 is YNFKEQ. Written as DNA, the CDR3 is TGTGCCAGCAGCCAAGGCCTCCGGGATATTCAGTACTTC. Translating it yields CASSQGLRDIQYF.

This rearrangement joins TRBV27 to TRBJ1-1; D possibly corresponds to TRBD1 (5 bases). CDR3 size: 13 residues. Trimming removed 1 base from V and 7 bases from J, with 10 bases in between. The germline V gene has CDR1 MNHEY and CDR2 SMNVEV (reference sequence). The CDR3 protein is CASSLFGAGEAFF. The CDR3 DNA sequence: TGTGCCAGCAGTTTATTTGGGGCTGGTGAAGCTTTCTTT.

The table lists this clone with many counts. The chain uses TRBV28 and TRBJ2-1, with D uncertain. V was pared by 5 bases and J by 10 bases, with 9 bases between. Per the germline V gene, CDR1 is MDHEN and CDR2 is SYDVKM. The CDR3 loop spans 11 amino acids. In nucleotides, the CDR3 is TGTGCCAGCAGTGATCGTCGGGAGCAGTTCTTC. Its protein product is CASSDRREQFF.

V and J are TRBV7-3 and TRBJ2-3; the D gene is possibly TRBD2 (5 bases). From germline, CDR1 is SGHTA and CDR2 FQGTGA. CDR3 size: 15 residues. V shed 1 base and J shed 4 bases, with 12 bases lying between them. The CDR3 loop reads CASSLRAGVPDTQYF. CDR3 coding DNA: TGTGCCAGCAGCTTAAGGGCGGGTGTGCCAGATACGCAGTATTTT.

This clone has just a few counts. The V call is TRBV11-1, the J call TRBJ1-1; TRBD1 matches 7 bases. The V gene end was trimmed by 3 bases and the J gene end by 3 bases; junction bases not matched to a gene: 4. The CDR3 sequence is 14 residues long. Germline CDR1 and CDR2: SGHAT and FQDESV (reference sequence). CDR3 residues: CASSFTTGDTEAFF. The CDR3 coding sequence is TGTGCCAGCAGCTTCACCACAGGGGACACTGAAGCTTTCTTT. Full variable domain (remainder filled in from reference TRBV11-1 and TRBJ1-1): EAEVAQSPRYKITEKSQAVAFWCDPISGHATLYWYRQILGQGPELLVQFQDESVVDDSQLPKDRFSAERLKGVDSTLKIQPAELGDSAMYLCASSFTTGDTEAFFGQGTRLTVV.

This clone has more than one count but fewer than ten. The rearrangement links TRBV7-9 to TRBJ1-5; TRBD1 aligns across 8 bases. CDR1 is SEHNR, CDR2 FQNEAQ, per germline (reference sequence). CDR3 length: 15 residues. V gave up 4 bases and J gave up 6 bases; unmatched junction bases: 8. The CDR3 protein is CASSSRTGPGQPQHF. The CDR3 DNA reads as TGTGCCAGCAGCTCTAGGACAGGGCCAGGTCAGCCCCAGCATTTT.

The table lists this clone with a count of one. The V gene is TRBV5-6, the J gene TRBJ2-2, with TRBD1 matching over 11 bases. The germline CDR1 and CDR2 sequences are SGHDT and YYEEEE. V shed 4 bases, J shed 7 bases, and the junction held 9 bases outside the gene matches. The CDR3 spans 16 residues. The CDR3 region is CASSRPPGQGDGELFF. The CDR3 nucleotides are TGTGCCAGCAGCCGCCCCCCGGGACAGGGGGACGGGGAGCTGTTTTTT.

This clone was observed a few times. The genes are TRBV7-6 and TRBJ2-3, with TRBD2 identical over 11 bases. The CDR3 spans 16 residues. The V and J ends lost 6 bases and 1 base, in that order; junction bases with no gene match: 6. Germline loops: CDR1 SGHVS, CDR2 FNYEAQ. The CDR3 DNA follows: TGTGCCAGCAGTCGCGCGGGACTAGCGGGCACAGATACGCAGTATTTT. It yields the protein CASSRAGLAGTDTQYF.

This clone was seen at least ten times. This chain joins TRBV7-2 and TRBJ2-7; maybe TRBD1 (6 bases). V was clipped by 6 bases and J by 5 bases, with 14 bases between them. Germline CDR1 and CDR2: SGHTA and FQGNSA. This CDR3 comprises 13 residues. For the CDR3, the DNA is TGTGCCAGCAGTTGGACAGAGGACCACGAGCAGTACTTC. Translating gives CASSWTEDHEQYF.

This clone was seen a few times. This chain uses TRBV15 with TRBJ2-2; D remains ambiguous. Trimming left V 6 bases short and J 4 bases short, with 6 bases between. The germline V gene encodes CDR1 LNHNV and CDR2 YYDKDF (reference sequence). The CDR3 totals 12 residues. Here the CDR3 reads CATSPGTGELFF. The CDR3 region has the DNA TGTGCCACCAGTCCGGGCACCGGGGAGCTGTTTTTT.

This clone was counted between two and nine times. The CDR3 DNA reads as TGTGCCAGCAGTTACTCTTCAGGGATAATCTACGAGCAGTACTTC. Translating it yields CASSYSSGIIYEQYF. V gene TRBV6-5 combines with J gene TRBJ2-7; a possible D gene is TRBD1 (5 bases). The CDR3 runs 15 residues. V was trimmed by 0 bases and J by 3 bases, leaving 12 bases between them. Germline V lookup: CDR1 MNHEY, CDR2 SVGAGI.

This sequence joins TRBV7-2 and TRBJ2-2; 14 nucleotides match TRBD2. The trim removed 5 bases at V and 4 bases at J, leaving 9 bases unmatched. Germline CDR1 is SGHTA and CDR2 is FQGNSA. The CDR3 consists of 18 residues. CDR3 nucleotide sequence: TGTGCCAGCAGCGGGGGGGGACTAGCGGGAGCCGGCACCGGGGAGCTGTTTTTT. It codes for CASSGGGLAGAGTGELFF.

V is TRBV5-1 and J is TRBJ2-3; 8 bases agree with TRBD2. This CDR3 has 15 residues. The V gene's germline CDR1 is SGHRS and CDR2 YFSETQ. Trimming took 1 base from V and 2 from J; bases not matched to a gene: 3. The CDR3 sequence is CASSLTSGYTDTQYF. CDR3 coding DNA: TGCGCCAGCAGCTTGACTAGCGGATACACAGATACGCAGTATTTT.

This clone was recorded a few times. An end of the junction differs from the germline gene, which may be a read error. The rearrangement links TRBV7-9 to TRBJ2-7; 10 bases map to TRBD1. Germline V CDR1 and CDR2: SEHNR, FQNEAQ (reference sequence). This CDR3 has 15 residues. The CDR3 loop reads CASSQYWTGGYEQYF. The CDR3 nucleotides read TGCGCCAGCAGCCAATACTGGACAGGGGGGTACGAGCAGTACTTC.